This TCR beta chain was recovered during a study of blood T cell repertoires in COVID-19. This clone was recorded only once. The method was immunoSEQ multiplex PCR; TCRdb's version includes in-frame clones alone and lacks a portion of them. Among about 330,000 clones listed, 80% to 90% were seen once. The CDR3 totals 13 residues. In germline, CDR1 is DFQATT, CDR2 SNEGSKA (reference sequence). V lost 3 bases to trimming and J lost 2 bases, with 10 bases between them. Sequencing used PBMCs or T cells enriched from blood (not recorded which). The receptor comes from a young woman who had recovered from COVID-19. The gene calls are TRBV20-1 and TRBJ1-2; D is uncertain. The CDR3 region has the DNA TGCAGTGCTAGTTCAACTTACAACTATGGCTACACCTTC. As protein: CSASSTYNYGYTF.